This TCR beta chain was sequenced during a study of OX40 agonist ivuxolimab in advanced cancers. Study-level background: Cohort: 75% to 90% men, mean age around 61, aged about 23 to 80.

Data came from immunoSEQ multiplex PCR; TCRdb stores just in-frame clones and leaves some out. The data contain 65,000 to 85,000 clones, around nine tenths of them singletons. Trimming took off 11 bases at V and 5 bases at J, with 15 bases between the two ends. The CDR3 covers 12 residues. CDR1 and CDR2 from the germline V gene are LNHDA and SQIVND (reference sequence). The sample here was CD4+ or CD8+ T cells sorted from blood, taken in a trial of the OX40 agonist ivuxolimab. The chain joins TRBV19 to TRBJ1-2; D is unclear. This TCR was sampled from an adult with an advanced solid tumor such as melanoma, head and neck, liver or kidney cancer. CDR3 bases: TGTGCCGGGTCCCCACCTGTGTATGGCTACACCTTC. This translates into CAGSPPVYGYTF.